One and the same sample provided the 26 T cell receptor beta chains below, sequenced in a study of T cell repertoires in cytomegalovirus infection (dated by TCRdb to the late 2010s). Sequencing used an Illumina HiSeq 1500. TCRdb trimmed the raw reads at Q25, called clones with MiXCR and kept productive beta chains. Rows matching on CDR3 protein sequence are summarized as one entry with the most common DNA and genes. The sample records more than 200,000 distinct CDR3 sequences, roughly 9.1% of which are singletons. The top ten clonotypes cover over 13% of the sample. Material: PBMCs. The origin of the receptors is a human donor in good health (CMV status not recorded). Some clones in this sample may be carry-over from other donors' samples.

In this sample, this clonotype turned up many times. The CDR3 is CASSLEGGLAYGYTF. CDR3 DNA: TGTGCCAGCAGCTTAGAGGGGGGGTTGGCCTATGGCTACACCTTC. The gene calls are TRBV7-2 and TRBJ1-2, with a weak D call TRBD1 (6 bases). Looked up from germline, CDR1 is SGHTA and CDR2 is FQGNSA. The CDR3 covers 15 residues. Trimming removed 1 base from V and 4 bases from J, with 13 bases in between.

This clonotype came up a few times. The V call is TRBV15, the J call TRBJ2-3; maybe TRBD1 (5 bases). Deletions cut 0 bases from V and 4 bases from J, with 20 bases between. There are 18 residues in the CDR3. Germline V gene sequence: CDR1 LNHNV, CDR2 YYDKDF (reference sequence). As DNA, the CDR3 is TGTGCCACCAGCAGAGATCCATTAGGGGCCCTGGGGCCAGATACGCAGTATTTT. Translating it yields CATSRDPLGALGPDTQYF.

The sample holds a few counts of this clonotype. J is TRBJ2-5 and V is TRBV7-6; D is ambiguous. Deletions cut 2 bases from V and 4 bases from J, with 8 bases between. The CDR3 extends over 13 amino acids. The germline V gene has CDR1 SGHVS and CDR2 FNYEAQ. The CDR3 DNA reads as TGTGCCAGCAGCTTAATGGGCCCAGAGACCCAGTACTTC. It is translated as CASSLMGPETQYF.

A note on this clonotype: With a much larger clone just one base away, this may be a read error. The genes are TRBV12-5 and TRBJ1-4; no definite D call. Germline loops: CDR1 LGHNT, CDR2 FRNRAP. V lost 2 bases and J lost 8, with 6 bases in between. The CDR3 contains 12 residues. CDR3 residues: CASGLRREKLFF. For the CDR3, the DNA is TGTGCTAGTGGTTTGAGGCGAGAAAAACTGTTTTTT.

This clonotype occurred many times. V is TRBV7-9 and J is TRBJ1-2; D not certain. Germline assignment: CDR1 SEHNR and CDR2 FQNEAQ (reference sequence). The CDR3 runs 13 residues. V shed 8 bases and J shed 5 bases, with 15 bases lying between them. In DNA, the CDR3 is TGTGCCAGCGCTGTCAACCTGGGGTATGGCTACACCTTC. Translated: CASAVNLGYGYTF.

The rearrangement joins TRBV12-3 or TRBV12-4 to TRBJ2-4; D is unclear. V gave up 6 bases and J gave up 2 bases, with 11 bases separating them. There are 14 residues in the CDR3. CDR3 residues: CASRPGGTKNIQYF. As DNA, the CDR3 is TGTGCCAGCAGGCCTGGTGGGACCAAAAACATTCAGTACTTC.

This clonotype was detected many times. The rearrangement links TRBV19 to TRBJ1-2, with D possibly matching TRBD1 (6 bases). The CDR3 covers 12 residues. V was clipped by 5 bases and J by 8 bases, with 12 bases between them. The germline V gene encodes CDR1 LNHDA and CDR2 SQIVND (reference sequence). The CDR3 DNA reads as TGTGCCAGTAGTCGTACAGGGAGGGGCTACACCTTC. Its translation: CASSRTGRGYTF.

This clonotype showed up many times. The genes are TRBV7-2 and TRBJ1-5, with 8 bases identical to TRBD1. The CDR3 sequence is 15 residues long. Germline CDR1 SGHTA, CDR2 FQGNSA. The ends lost 4 bases at V and 6 bases at J; junction bases unmatched: 8. The DNA for the CDR3 is TGTGCCAGCAGCTCCGGACAGGGCAAGAGTCAGCCCCAGCATTTT. It specifies CASSSGQGKSQPQHF.

This clonotype was picked up many times. The chain combines TRBV11-2 with TRBJ1-1, with D possibly TRBD1 on 5 matching bases. From germline, CDR1 is SGHAT and CDR2 FQNNGV. The CDR3 is 13 residues long. The V and J ends lost 1 base and 4 bases respectively, with 7 bases between them. CDR3 region: CASSLGQGTEAFF. DNA of the CDR3: TGTGCCAGCAGCTTAGGGCAGGGCACTGAAGCTTTCTTT.

This clonotype was picked up many times. J is TRBJ2-3 and V is TRBV7-2, with 8 bases matching TRBD2. The CDR3 is 16 residues long. The J segment lost 2 bases and the V segment lost 1 base, leaving 5 bases of the junction unmatched. The germline V gene encodes CDR1 SGHTA and CDR2 FQGNSA. The CDR3 region is CASSLDGRGATDTQYF. CDR3 coding DNA: TGTGCCAGCAGCTTAGACGGGCGGGGGGCCACAGATACGCAGTATTTT.

This clonotype was seen ten or more times. V is TRBV7-2 and J is TRBJ2-7; TRBD1 matches at 10 bases. This CDR3 has 16 residues. Germline CDR1 reads SGHTA; CDR2 reads FQGNSA. V was clipped by 1 base and J by 4 bases; unmatched bases: 7. CDR3 region: CASSLVGWGQGYEQYF. The CDR3 DNA follows: TGTGCCAGCAGCTTAGTGGGGTGGGGACAGGGGTACGAGCAGTACTTC.

This clonotype showed up many times. This may arise from a read error, as a much more abundant clone is one base away. The J gene is TRBJ1-1, the V gene TRBV7-2; D is unresolved. Germline V gives CDR1 SGHTA, CDR2 FQGNSA. Trimming took 3 bases from V and 3 from J, leaving 2 bases between them. CDR3 length equals 11 residues. CDR3 in amino acids: CASSLHTEAFF. DNA of the CDR3: TGTGCCAGCAGCTTGCACACTGAAGCTTTCTTT. Based on the CDR3 plus reference TRBV7-2 and TRBJ1-1, the full variable domain is GAGVSQSPSNKVTEKGKDVELRCDPISGHTALYWYRQSLGQGLEFLIYFQGNSAPDKSGLPSDRFSAERTGGSVSTLTIQRTQQEDSAVYLCASSLHTEAFFGQGTRLTVV.

The rearrangement uses TRBV7-2 and TRBJ2-2; possibly TRBD1 for D (6 bases). Per the germline V gene, CDR1 is SGHTA and CDR2 is FQGNSA. The CDR3 loop spans 18 amino acids. Trimming stripped 2 bases from V and 3 bases from J, with 19 bases between. The DNA for the CDR3 is TGTGCCAGCAGCTTACCACTCTTGGGGGCCCCAGACACCGGGGAGCTGTTTTTT. Protein sequence: CASSLPLLGAPDTGELFF.

Only a few counts were recorded for this clonotype. The V gene is TRBV5-1, the J gene TRBJ1-1; D unclear. Looked up from germline, CDR1 is SGHRS and CDR2 is YFSETQ. V was clipped by 0 bases and J by 11 bases, with 11 bases between them. This CDR3 region has 12 residues. The CDR3 coding sequence is TGCGCCAGCAGCTTGGGTCAGGAAGAGGCTTTCTTT. Translating it yields CASSLGQEEAFF.

The sample holds a few counts of this clonotype. This rearrangement joins TRBV5-4 to TRBJ2-1, with 7 bases lining up with TRBD1. The CDR3 sequence is 16 residues long. V was clipped by 2 bases and J by 2 bases; unmatched bases: 7. Germline V CDR1 and CDR2: SGHNT, YYREEE (reference sequence). The chain's CDR3 is CASSFPRQGTYNEQFF. CDR3 in DNA: TGTGCCAGCAGCTTCCCCCGACAGGGTACCTACAATGAGCAGTTCTTC.

The chain uses TRBV7-2 and TRBJ2-1; TRBD2 matches at 8 bases. This CDR3 spans 14 amino acids. Germline lookup yields CDR1 SGHTA and CDR2 FQGNSA. Trimming took 5 bases from V and 7 from J; bases not matched to a gene: 7. The chain's CDR3 is CASSREGSRNEQFF. CDR3 DNA: TGTGCCAGCAGCCGGGAGGGCAGTAGGAATGAGCAGTTCTTC. Complete variable domain (other parts from reference TRBV7-2 and TRBJ2-1): GAGVSQSPSNKVTEKGKDVELRCDPISGHTALYWYRQSLGQGLEFLIYFQGNSAPDKSGLPSDRFSAERTGGSVSTLTIQRTQQEDSAVYLCASSREGSRNEQFFGPGTRLTVL.

This clonotype was picked up many times. This chain connects TRBV10-3 to TRBJ1-1; no clear D gene. Trimming pared 4 bases from V and 6 bases from J, leaving 12 bases between. The germline V gene encodes CDR1 ENHRY and CDR2 SYGVKD. The CDR3 is made up of 13 amino acids. This CDR3 reads CAISALEWAEAFF. DNA of the CDR3: TGTGCCATCAGTGCCCTCGAGTGGGCTGAAGCTTTCTTT.

The chain recombines TRBV20-1 with TRBJ2-2, with D unclear. The germline V and J ends were trimmed by 2 bases and 1 base, with 5 bases remaining between them. This CDR3 comprises 13 residues. Germline CDR1 is DFQATT and CDR2 is SNEGSKA (reference sequence). DNA for the CDR3: TGCAGTGCTAGATGGAGGAACACCGGGGAGCTGTTTTTT. This codes for CSARWRNTGELFF.

Ten or more counts support this clonotype. V is TRBV12-3 or TRBV12-4 and J is TRBJ2-7, with a tentative D call TRBD1 (6 bases). V was trimmed by 6 bases and J by 8 bases, leaving 14 bases between them. The CDR3 is 12 amino acids. The CDR3 DNA sequence: TGTGCCAGCAGCCCTGGACAGACGAAGCAGTACTTC. Residues: CASSPGQTKQYF.

This clonotype was counted at least ten times. This chain uses TRBV11-2 with TRBJ2-2, with D unclear. The germline gives CDR1 SGHAT, CDR2 FQNNGV. This CDR3 has 12 amino acids. Deletions cut 5 bases from V and 6 bases from J, with 7 bases between. CDR3 nucleotide sequence: TGTGCCAGCAGCCCCCCTGCCGGGGAGCTGTTTTTT. As protein: CASSPPAGELFF.

This clonotype was counted many times. The rearrangement links TRBV19 to TRBJ1-3; D gene uncertain. This CDR3 is 14 amino acids long. The germline gives CDR1 LNHDA, CDR2 SQIVND (reference sequence). V lost 3 bases, J lost 4 bases, and 10 bases lay in between. The CDR3 DNA sequence: TGTGCCAGTAGTATTTTTGCGGAAGGAAACACCATATATTTT. It encodes CASSIFAEGNTIYF.

This clonotype occurred many times. This chain links TRBV7-2 with TRBJ2-7; 14 bases map to TRBD2. From germline, CDR1 is SGHTA and CDR2 FQGNSA. The CDR3 length is 14 residues. V dropped 10 bases and J dropped 4; count of bases not matched to a gene: 6. The DNA of the CDR3 is TGTGCCACTGGGACTAGCGGGAGTAGTTACGAGCAGTACTTC. Translation: CATGTSGSSYEQYF.

This clonotype occurred many times. V usage is TRBV7-2 and J usage is TRBJ2-2; D is uncertain. The ends were cut back, 5 bases at V and 1 base at J, with 11 bases in the middle. Germline assignment: CDR1 SGHTA and CDR2 FQGNSA. This CDR3 comprises 15 residues. CDR3 DNA: TGTGCCAGCAGCAAAGCTTTGGGGAACACCGGGGAGCTGTTTTTT. As protein: CASSKALGNTGELFF.

This clonotype has a count of ten or more. The chain couples TRBV7-2 to TRBJ1-4; TRBD1 is a possible D gene (6 bases). The CDR3 length is 17 residues. CDR1 is SGHTA, CDR2 FQGNSA, per germline. V dropped 5 bases and J dropped 0 bases, with 16 bases sitting between them. The DNA of the CDR3 is TGTGCCAGCAGCCCTTTTGGGGGGCCTGCAACTAATGAAAAACTGTTTTTT. This codes for CASSPFGGPATNEKLFF.

The chain is built from TRBV7-2 and TRBJ1-3; D gene ambiguous. The CDR3 runs to 14 residues. Looked up from germline, CDR1 is SGHTA and CDR2 is FQGNSA. V lost 8 bases and J 0 bases, leaving 11 bases between the germline ends. The CDR3 DNA reads as TGTGCCAGCCGGCGGGAGCTCTCTGGAAACACCATATATTTT. It yields the protein CASRRELSGNTIYF.

There are many counts of this clonotype. The J gene is TRBJ1-6, the V gene TRBV7-3; D is perhaps TRBD1 (5 bases). The V gene's germline CDR1 is SGHTA and CDR2 FQGTGA. V lost 4 bases, J lost 7 bases, and 11 bases lay in between. The CDR3 spans 14 residues. CDR3 DNA sequence: TGTGCCAGCAGCTCCGGGGCGGCCAATTCACCCCTCCACTTT. Translation: CASSSGAANSPLHF.